These 24 T cell receptor beta chains originate from one sample sequenced in a study of cytomegalovirus exposure and HLA in healthy donors (dated by TCRdb to the late 2010s). The receptor library was made with the immunoSEQ multiplex PCR assay. A mixture of 60 forward primers for TCR Vbeta segments and 13 reverse primers for TCR Jbeta segments was used in the multiplex PCR. The table comes from immuneACCESS by way of TCRdb, which keeps in-frame sequences with V and J called. Part of the clones is missing from these tables; in studies checked, under half for an unresolved V gene and the rest for unknown reasons. The sample table holds some 130,000 clones, of which about four fifths were seen once. Jointly, the top ten make up 3% to 3.5% of the sample. Sequencing input: PBMCs. All receptors derive from a female donor in good health and CMV-seronegative.

A few counts support this clone. The chain combines TRBV19 with TRBJ2-5; TRBD1 matches at 7 bases. The last part of the DNA fits TRBJ2-7 better; the J call may be wrong. This CDR3 has 15 amino acids. CDR1 LNHDA and CDR2 SQIVND come from the germline V gene (reference sequence). CDR3 residues: CASSIESGTAYEQYF. CDR3 in DNA: TGTGCCAGTAGTATAGAGTCCGGGACAGCCTACGAGCAGTACTTC.

The sample holds a few counts of this clone. This sequence joins TRBV14 and TRBJ2-2; possibly TRBD2 for D (5 bases). Looked up from germline, CDR1 is SGHDN and CDR2 is FVKESK. The CDR3 runs 14 residues. Trimming removed 0 bases at V and 11 bases at J, with 13 bases between. CDR3 bases: TGTGCCAGCAGCCAAGATCTGAGCGGTACTGAGCTGTTTTTT. Protein: CASSQDLSGTELFF.

The chain uses TRBV28 and TRBJ1-2; D gene unclear. The CDR3 extends over 16 amino acids. Trimming pared 5 bases from V and 4 bases from J, leaving 20 bases between. In germline, CDR1 is MDHEN, CDR2 SYDVKM. The CDR3: CASSRDGSGLAYGYTF. The DNA of the CDR3 is TGTGCCAGCAGTCGAGACGGTTCTGGGTTAGCCTATGGCTACACCTTC.

This chain links TRBV15 with TRBJ2-7; TRBD1 might be the D (5 bases). Germline CDR1 reads LNHNV; CDR2 reads YYDKDF (reference sequence). This CDR3 spans 13 amino acids. Trimming left V 4 bases short and J 3 bases short, with 10 bases between. Here the CDR3 DNA reads TGTGCCACCAGCACTGGGGCAGGCTACGAGCAGTACTTC. Its translation: CATSTGAGYEQYF.

V is TRBV30 and J is TRBJ2-5; TRBD1 matches at 7 bases. The J call may be faulty, since TRBJ2-7 better matches the DNA end. The CDR3 is made up of 11 amino acids. Germline loops: CDR1 GTSNPN, CDR2 SVGIG (reference sequence). Here the CDR3 reads CAWSAGGEQYF. The CDR3 DNA reads TGTGCCTGGAGTGCAGGGGGCGAGCAGTACTTC.

The rearrangement links TRBV5-1 to TRBJ1-5, with D possibly matching TRBD1 (6 bases). Trimming cost V 0 bases and J 7 bases, with 14 bases left between them. This CDR3 comprises 15 residues. Germline CDR1 reads SGHRS; CDR2 reads YFSETQ. CDR3 DNA: TGCGCCAGCAGCTTGGGGGAACAGGGTGGCCAGCCCCAGCATTTT. It codes for CASSLGEQGGQPQHF. The complete variable domain, with remaining parts taken from reference TRBV5-1 and TRBJ1-5, reads KAGVTQTPRYLIKTRGQQVTLSCSPISGHRSVSWYQQTPGQGLQFLFEYFSETQRNKGNFPGRFSGRQFSNSRSEMNVSTLELGDSALYLCASSLGEQGGQPQHFGDGTRLSIL.

The rearrangement uses TRBV7-6 and TRBJ2-1, with no clear D. Trimming left V 6 bases short and J 9 bases short, with 12 bases between. Germline V lookup: CDR1 SGHVS, CDR2 FNYEAQ. The CDR3 consists of 12 residues. CDR3 residues: CASSSSYGEQFF. As DNA, the CDR3 is TGTGCCAGCAGTTCATCCTATGGTGAGCAGTTCTTC.

CDR3 DNA sequence: TGTGCCAGTAGTCAAGCGGGAGACCCAGATACGCAGTATTTT. Encoded protein: CASSQAGDPDTQYF. The chain links TRBV19 to TRBJ2-3; 8 nucleotides line up with TRBD2. The CDR3 contains 14 residues. The junction had 5 bases not matched to a gene; V was cut back by 5 bases and J by 4 bases. Germline lookup yields CDR1 LNHDA and CDR2 SQIVND (reference sequence).

V is TRBV6-1 and J is TRBJ1-1; 8 bases align to TRBD1. CDR3 size: 15 residues. Germline V gene lookup returns CDR1 MNHNS and CDR2 SASEGT. After removal of 8 bases from V and 4 bases from J, the junction contained 12 bases not matched to a gene. CDR3 DNA: TGTGCCAGCGGCCCCCCAGGGGGCAGGGGCACTGAAGCTTTCTTT. Translated, it gives CASGPPGGRGTEAFF.

In this sample, this clone turned up a few times. The chain joins TRBV29-1 to TRBJ1-2, with D possibly matching TRBD1 (6 bases). V lost 3 bases to trimming and J lost 2 bases, with 13 bases between them. Germline CDR1 reads SQVTM; CDR2 reads ANQGSEA. This CDR3 contains 14 residues. Here the CDR3 reads CSVEVGGLNYGYTF. CDR3 in DNA: TGCAGCGTTGAGGTCGGGGGGCTCAACTATGGCTACACCTTC.

This chain links TRBV11-2 with TRBJ2-1, with a weak D call TRBD2 (5 bases). V lost 4 bases and J lost 9, with 19 bases in between. Germline V gives CDR1 SGHAT, CDR2 FQNNGV. The length of the CDR3 is 15 residues. CDR3 coding DNA: TGTGCCAGCAGCTCTACTAGATTGTGGATGTCTGAGCAGTTCTTC. This encodes CASSSTRLWMSEQFF.

The V and J genes are TRBV29-1 and TRBJ1-4; 11 positions agree with TRBD1. This CDR3 spans 13 amino acids. V shed 6 bases and J 5 bases; nucleotides not matched to a gene: 2. Per the germline V gene, CDR1 is SQVTM and CDR2 is ANQGSEA. The CDR3 coding sequence is TGCAGCGTGGGACAGGGGGGAAATGAAAAACTGTTTTTT. Residues: CSVGQGGNEKLFF.

This chain uses TRBV5-1 with TRBJ2-7; 13 positions match TRBD2. CDR3 size: 15 residues. Unmatched junction bases numbered 4, after V lost 7 bases and J lost 0 bases. Germline V gene sequence: CDR1 SGHRS, CDR2 YFSETQ. CDR3 sequence reads: CASGTSGASSYEQYF. The CDR3, as DNA: TGCGCCAGCGGGACTAGCGGGGCCAGCTCCTACGAGCAGTACTTC.

This clone was seen more than once but under ten times. The chain is built from TRBV4-1 and TRBJ1-6; no clear D gene. This CDR3 comprises 15 residues. Looked up from germline, CDR1 is MGHRA and CDR2 is YSYEKL. Trimming took off 3 bases at V and 7 bases at J, with 13 bases between the two ends. CDR3 DNA: TGCGCCAGCAGCCAGCAGACAAACCGGAATTCACCCCTCCACTTT. Its protein is CASSQQTNRNSPLHF.

CDR3: CASSFGRRYEQYF. The CDR3, as DNA: TGTGCCAGCAGCTTTGGGAGGAGGTACGAGCAGTACTTC. The J gene is TRBJ2-7, the V gene TRBV7-2; D perhaps matches TRBD2 (6 bases). V was trimmed by 3 bases and J by 4 bases, leaving 10 bases between them. The germline gives CDR1 SGHTA, CDR2 FQGNSA. CDR3 length: 13 residues. The variable domain in full, with the rest retrieved from reference TRBV7-2 and TRBJ2-7, is GAGVSQSPSNKVTEKGKDVELRCDPISGHTALYWYRQSLGQGLEFLIYFQGNSAPDKSGLPSDRFSAERTGGSVSTLTIQRTQQEDSAVYLCASSFGRRYEQYFGPGTRLTVT.

This chain uses TRBV12-5 with TRBJ1-1; D is ambiguous. V lost 2 bases, J lost 1 base, and 5 bases lay in between. Germline assignment: CDR1 LGHNT and CDR2 FRNRAP. The CDR3 has 13 residues. CDR3 DNA sequence: TGTGCTAGTGGTTTGCAGAAGAACACTGAAGCTTTCTTT. Translated: CASGLQKNTEAFF.

The chain recombines TRBV5-6 with TRBJ2-5, with no clear D. Between the trimmed V and J ends, which lost 4 bases and 7 bases, there was a span of 14 bases. The CDR3 has 13 amino acids. CDR1 SGHDT and CDR2 YYEEEE come from the germline V gene. The CDR3 loop reads CASSLGWSGTQYF. The CDR3 nucleotides are TGTGCCAGCAGCCTGGGATGGTCGGGGACCCAGTACTTC.

J is TRBJ2-1 and V is TRBV2; tentative D call: TRBD2 (6 bases). Germline assignment: CDR1 SNHLY and CDR2 FYNNEI. V gave up 3 bases and J gave up 0 bases, with 9 bases separating them. The CDR3 covers 15 residues. CDR3 residues: CASSDGGSSYNEQFF. For the CDR3, the DNA is TGTGCCAGCAGTGATGGGGGGAGCTCCTACAATGAGCAGTTCTTC.

This clone was observed once. The V call is TRBV7-8, the J call TRBJ1-2, with TRBD1 identical over 7 bases. Germline assignment: CDR1 SGHVS and CDR2 FQNEAQ. V lost 5 bases, J lost 4 bases, and 13 bases stayed unmatched. The CDR3 contains 16 residues. Written as DNA, the CDR3 is TGTGCCAGCAGCATGCGACGGACAGGACCATTCTATGGCTACACCTTC. Translation: CASSMRRTGPFYGYTF.

The genes are TRBV5-1 and TRBJ2-7, with D maybe TRBD2 (6 bases). V dropped 8 bases and J dropped 1 base, with 19 bases sitting between them. There are 15 residues in the CDR3. CDR1 SGHRS and CDR2 YFSETQ come from the germline V gene. The CDR3 here is CARIPGTDFSYEQYF. Here the CDR3 DNA reads TGCGCCAGGATACCAGGGACTGACTTTTCCTACGAGCAGTACTTC.

The chain carries TRBV9 and TRBJ1-1; 7 nucleotides agree with TRBD1. The CDR3 runs 17 residues. After removal of 4 bases from V and 6 bases from J, the junction contained 18 bases not matched to a gene. The germline CDR1 and CDR2 sequences are SGDLS and YYNGEE. CDR3 residues: CASSQAYPLTGAPEAFF. CDR3 sequence (DNA): TGTGCCAGCAGCCAAGCGTATCCCCTAACAGGGGCCCCTGAAGCTTTCTTT.

The chain combines TRBV9 with TRBJ2-2; a possible D gene is TRBD2 (6 bases). Trimming stripped 6 bases from V and 2 bases from J, with 17 bases between. Germline values: CDR1 SGDLS, CDR2 YYNGEE. The CDR3 is 16 residues long. CDR3 protein: CASTPNGRGNTGELFF. The CDR3 DNA reads TGTGCCAGCACCCCTAACGGGCGGGGCAACACCGGGGAGCTGTTTTTT.

CDR3 loop: CASSQDPSNTGELFF. In DNA, the CDR3 is TGCGCCAGCAGCCAAGACCCCTCGAACACCGGGGAGCTGTTTTTT. The V call is TRBV4-3, the J call TRBJ2-2; no clear D gene. The V gene's germline CDR1 is LGHNA and CDR2 YSLEER. Trimming left V 0 bases short and J 0 bases short, with 5 bases between. The CDR3 length is 15 residues.

The rearrangement uses TRBV7-9 and TRBJ2-3, with D unresolved. CDR3 length equals 15 residues. Germline values: CDR1 SEHNR, CDR2 FQNEAQ (reference sequence). The V and J ends lost 5 bases and 4 bases respectively, with 16 bases between them. This chain's CDR3 is CASSENYLLADTQYF. The CDR3 DNA sequence: TGTGCCAGCAGCGAGAACTATCTCCTGGCAGATACGCAGTATTTT.